This T cell receptor beta chain was profiled in a study of regulatory T cells in long-lasting Graves disease. Study conclusions and caveats: Persistent-disease Graves' patients showed less TCR diversity than new cases. Favored usage of TRBV28, TRBJ1-2 and TRBJ2-5 was recorded in persistent disease.

Building of the TCR beta libraries involved iRepertoire HTBI primers and Arm-PCR of CDR3 regions. Authors' methods: Overall, samples carried 60 to 65 TRBV and over 12 TRBJ segments. In TCRdb, the multiplex PCR reads were re-called with MiXCR into one record per CDR3 protein. TCRdb's processing, not the authors' own work, is the source of the V and J calls. The table has about 520,000 distinct CDR3 sequences, about 12% seen once. V was pared by 0 bases and J by 9 bases, with 9 bases between. This CDR3 comprises 14 residues. The germline CDR1 and CDR2 sequences are LNHNV and YYDKDF (reference sequence). Time point here: newly diagnosed GD, antithyroid drugs for less than 3 months. PBMCs provided the RNA from which the TCR library was made. This clonotype was picked up a small number of times. As yet, its antigen is unknown. Separately, the same data were catalogued under a study of T cells in Graves' hyperthyroidism and ophthalmopathy. According to that study: Most clonotypes expanded in the thyroid (above 0.001) were also present in blood.

This specimen consisted of peripheral blood mononuclear cells (PBMCs), obtained at new diagnosis, from a patient treated with antithyroid drugs. This clonotype originated in a woman aged 25 to 39 with Graves disease. The rearrangement links TRBV15 to TRBJ1-6; no firm D call. DNA of the CDR3: TGTGCCACCAGCAGAGACTACGGCAGTTCACCCCTCCACTTT. It is translated as CATSRDYGSSPLHF. Full variable domain (missing parts from reference TRBV15 and TRBJ1-6): DAMVIQNPRYQVTQFGKPVTLSCSQTLNHNVMYWYQQKSSQAPKLLFHYYDKDFNNEADTPDNFQSRRPNTSFCFLDIRSPGLGDTAMYLCATSRDYGSSPLHFGNGTRLTVT.